The text below deals with one TCR beta chain. Its cognate antigen is unknown. Using immunoSEQ multiplex PCR, the repertoire was profiled, and TCRdb retains in-frame clones only, with some absent. This table has fewer than 120,000 clones, roughly 90% appearing once. This record belongs to a study of T cell responses to AZD1222 COVID-19 vaccine. Study outcomes and limitations: The sample set comprised mostly white British donors with more females, and clonal diversity was possibly underestimated. At baseline, seropositivity was found in only a handful of AZD1222 recipients. Distributed over spike, vaccine-associated CD4 TCRs predominated at 160-218 and 743-854. Reports indicate that nearly half of spike-specific TCRs are directed at unmutated variant regions.

V was pared by 8 bases and J by 0 bases, with 19 bases between. The CDR3 consists of 16 residues. Germline lookup yields CDR1 KGHSH and CDR2 LQKENI. Material: peripheral blood, obtained 28 days after the second AZD1222 dose. This clonotype was sampled from an adult who received the AZD1222 COVID-19 vaccine. The V gene is TRBV18, the J gene TRBJ1-1; unclear D gene. In DNA, the CDR3 is TGTGCCAGCACCCTGGGCGCAAGTATGCTGAACACTGAAGCTTTCTTT. Its protein product is CASTLGASMLNTEAFF.